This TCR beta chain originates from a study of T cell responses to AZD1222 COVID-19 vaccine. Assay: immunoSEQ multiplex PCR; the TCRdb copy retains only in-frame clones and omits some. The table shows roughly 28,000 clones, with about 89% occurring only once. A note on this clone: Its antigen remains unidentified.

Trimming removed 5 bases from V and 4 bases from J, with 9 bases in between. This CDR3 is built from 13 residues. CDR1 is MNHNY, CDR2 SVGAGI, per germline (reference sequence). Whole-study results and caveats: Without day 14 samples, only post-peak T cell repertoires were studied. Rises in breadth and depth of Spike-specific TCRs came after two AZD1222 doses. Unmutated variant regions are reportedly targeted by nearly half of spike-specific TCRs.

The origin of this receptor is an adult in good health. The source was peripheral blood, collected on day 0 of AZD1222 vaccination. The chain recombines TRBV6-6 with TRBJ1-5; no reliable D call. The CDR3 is CASSHMWNQPQHF. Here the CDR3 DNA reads TGTGCCAGCAGTCATATGTGGAATCAGCCCCAGCATTTT.